These T cell receptor beta chains were read from a single sample in a study of blood T cells in healthy people across ages. TCRdb itself ran the 5' RACE reads through MiXCR, one entry per CDR3 protein. The sample lists roughly 1.9 million distinct CDR3 sequences; about 39% were seen once. The sample taken for sequencing was blood. The receptors stem from a human donor in good health. Each CDR3 is given with its conserved first and last residue. The order of the fields is V gene, D gene, J gene, clone size, CDR3 length, CDR3 DNA, CDR3 protein. The D gene is left open where the match is weak. Part of the rows lack a size; the others show once, few, many or a class for expanded clones.

>TRBV11-2|TRBD1|TRBJ1-2|few|16
TGTGCCAGCAGTCCCAGACAGGGGTTCCCTAACTATGGCTACACCTTC
CASSPRQGFPNYGYTF
>TRBV6-2/TRBV6-3|TRBD1|TRBJ2-5|NA|15
TGTGCCAGCAGTCCCCTGGTGGGACAGGGGGAGACCCAGTACTTC
CASSPLVGQGETQYF
>TRBV3-1|NA|TRBJ2-5|once|12
TGTGCCATCAGCCAAGGCCGTGAGACCCAGTGCTTC
CAISQGRETQCF
>TRBV24-1|NA|TRBJ1-1|few|13
TGTGCCACCATGGGTAGGCGGGACACTGAAGCTTTCTTT
CATMGRRDTEAFF
>TRBV7-2|TRBD1|TRBJ2-7|NA|15
TGTGCCAGCAGCTGGAGGACAGGGATGGGATACGAGCAGTACTTC
CASSWRTGMGYEQYF
>TRBV28|NA|TRBJ1-1|NA|16
TGTGCCAGCAGTCCCCCCGGTCAGGGTGGTTTATCCGAAGCTTTCTTT
CASSPPGQGGLSEAFF
>TRBV18|NA|TRBJ2-7|few|13
TGTGCCAGCCAAGGACAGCGGGGTGACGAGCAGTACTTC
CASQGQRGDEQYF
>TRBV12-3/TRBV12-4|NA|TRBJ2-1|NA|14
TGTGCCAGCAGTTTTTTCCAGGGGGGTAATGAGCAGTTCTTC
CASSFFQGGNEQFF
>TRBV2|NA|TRBJ1-1|few|16
TGTGCCAGCATTTCGACGGTCTGGGCAGCAAACACTGAAGCTTTCTTT
CASISTVWAANTEAFF
>TRBV29-1|TRBD1|TRBJ2-1|NA|13
TGCAGCTCTGGGGACAGGGACTACAATGAGCAGTTCTTC
CSSGDRDYNEQFF
>TRBV12-3/TRBV12-4|TRBD2|TRBJ2-1|few|14
TGTGCCAGCGTCACCAGCGGGGGGCCCAATGAGCAGTTCTTC
CASVTSGGPNEQFF
>TRBV25-1|NA|TRBJ1-1|NA|14
TGTGCCAGCAGTGGGGGAGCTTTAGGCTTTGAAGCTTTCTTT
CASSGGALGFEAFF
>TRBV12-3/TRBV12-4|NA|TRBJ1-1|NA|13
TGTGCCAGCAGGCCCTCGGGGCGCATAGGGGCTTTCTTT
CASRPSGRIGAFF
>TRBV4-3|NA|TRBJ1-4|NA|16
TGCGCCAGCAGCCCAGTCCAGGAGGCAACTAATGAAAAACTGTTTTTT
CASSPVQEATNEKLFF
>TRBV5-1|NA|TRBJ2-7|few|16
TGCGCCAGCAGCTTGTCAGCTGGGCAGGCCACCTACGAGCAGTACTTC
CASSLSAGQATYEQYF
>TRBV10-3|TRBD1|TRBJ2-3|NA|13
TGTGCCATTCGGACAGGGGAATCGGATACGCAGTATTTT
CAIRTGESDTQYF
>TRBV15|TRBD1|TRBJ1-6|few|13
TGTGCCACCAGCGGGGGACAGAATTCACCCCTCCACTTT
CATSGGQNSPLHF
>TRBV6-2/TRBV6-3|NA|TRBJ2-3|NA|18
TGTGCCAGCAGTAACCAGAGAAGACAGGTTGGGAACAAAGATACGCAGTATTTT
CASSNQRRQVGNKDTQYF
>TRBV20-1|NA|TRBJ2-7|NA|16
TGCAGTGCTAGAGATCTCCGGACTCTCATGGAGGAGGCCCAGTACTTC
CSARDLRTLMEEAQYF
>TRBV20-1|NA|TRBJ1-2|NA|15
TGCAGTGCTAGAGCTACCAGGGAGGCTAACTATGGCTACACCTTC
CSARATREANYGYTF
>TRBV29-1|NA|TRBJ1-2|NA|12
TGCAGCGTTGAAGAGGTGGACTATGGCTACACCTTC
CSVEEVDYGYTF
>TRBV5-5|NA|TRBJ2-3|NA|13
TGTGCCAGCAGCGGAGGGGACATAGATACGCAGTATTTT
CASSGGDIDTQYF
>TRBV20-1|NA|TRBJ2-7|NA|13
TGCAGTGCTCAGAGGGAAACTACCTACGAGCAGTACTTC
CSAQRETTYEQYF